Below are 2 T cell receptor beta chains sequenced from a single sample in a study of T cell responses to AZD1222 COVID-19 vaccine. The data were produced by immunoSEQ multiplex PCR, yet TCRdb's version contains in-frame clones alone and is incomplete. The table shows 150,000 to 200,000 clones, with 85% to 90% occurring only once. Material: peripheral blood, obtained on day 0 of AZD1222 vaccination. These receptors were obtained from an adult in good health.

V is TRBV6-5 and J is TRBJ1-2, with D perhaps matching TRBD1 (6 bases). The germline V gene has CDR1 MNHEY and CDR2 SVGAGI. The CDR3 totals 12 residues. V was clipped by 7 bases and J by 4 bases, with 10 bases between them. CDR3 region: CASNPDSYGYTF. CDR3 DNA: TGTGCCAGCAACCCGGACAGCTATGGCTACACCTTC.

This chain joins TRBV7-6 and TRBJ2-3; 9 nucleotides line up with TRBD2. The CDR3 is 17 amino acids. V shed 5 bases, J shed 1 base, and the junction held 10 bases outside the gene matches. CDR1 and CDR2 from the germline V gene are SGHVS and FNYEAQ. The DNA of the CDR3 is TGTGCCAGCAGCCCCCGGTATAGCGGGAGAGGCACAGATACGCAGTATTTT. This sequence encodes CASSPRYSGRGTDTQYF.